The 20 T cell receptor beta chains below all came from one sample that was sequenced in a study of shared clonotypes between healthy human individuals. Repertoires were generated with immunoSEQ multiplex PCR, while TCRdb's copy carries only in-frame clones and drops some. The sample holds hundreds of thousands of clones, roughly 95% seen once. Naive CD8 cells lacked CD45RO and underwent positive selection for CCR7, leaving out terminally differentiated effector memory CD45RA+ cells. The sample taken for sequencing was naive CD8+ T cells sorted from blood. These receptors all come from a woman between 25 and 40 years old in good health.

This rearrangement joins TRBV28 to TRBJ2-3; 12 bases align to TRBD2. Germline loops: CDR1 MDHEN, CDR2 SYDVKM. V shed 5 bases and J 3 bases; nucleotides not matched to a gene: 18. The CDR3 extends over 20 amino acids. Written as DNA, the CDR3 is TGTGCCAGCAGTAAACCAGGGTTTCCTAGCGGGAGGGGGAAGACAGATACGCAGTATTTT. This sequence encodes CASSKPGFPSGRGKTDTQYF.

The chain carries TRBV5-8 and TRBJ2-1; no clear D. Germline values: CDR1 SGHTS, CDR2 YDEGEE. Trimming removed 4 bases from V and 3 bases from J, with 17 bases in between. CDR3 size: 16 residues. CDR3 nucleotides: TGTGCCAGCAGCCCCGGAACAGCCCCCTACTACAATGAGCAGTTCTTC. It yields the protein CASSPGTAPYYNEQFF. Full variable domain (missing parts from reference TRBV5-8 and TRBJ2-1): EAGVTQSPTHLIKTRGQQATLRCSPISGHTSVYWYQQALGLGLQFLLWYDEGEERNRGNFPPRFSGRQFPNYSSELNVNALELEDSALYLCASSPGTAPYYNEQFFGPGTRLTVL.

The CDR3 region is CASSNQLFTSSYEQYF. The CDR3 bases are TGTGCCAGTAGTAACCAGTTGTTCACTAGCTCCTACGAGCAGTACTTC. The chain employs TRBV19 and TRBJ2-7; tentative D call: TRBD2 (5 bases). This CDR3 is 16 amino acids long. V was shortened by 4 bases and J by 0 bases, with 16 bases between the two germline ends. The germline CDR1 and CDR2 sequences are LNHDA and SQIVND (reference sequence).

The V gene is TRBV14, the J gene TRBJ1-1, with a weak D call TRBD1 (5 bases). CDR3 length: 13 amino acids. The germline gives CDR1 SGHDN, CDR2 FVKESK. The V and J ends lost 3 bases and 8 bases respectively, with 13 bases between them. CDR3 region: CASSHTQRGEAFF. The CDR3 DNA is TGTGCCAGCAGCCACACCCAGCGGGGCGAAGCTTTCTTT. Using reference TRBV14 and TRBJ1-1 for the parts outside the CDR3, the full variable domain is EAGVTQFPSHSVIEKGQTVTLRCDPISGHDNLYWYRRVMGKEIKFLLHFVKESKQDESGMPNNRFLAERTGGTYSTLKVQPAELEDSGVYFCASSHTQRGEAFFGQGTRLTVV.

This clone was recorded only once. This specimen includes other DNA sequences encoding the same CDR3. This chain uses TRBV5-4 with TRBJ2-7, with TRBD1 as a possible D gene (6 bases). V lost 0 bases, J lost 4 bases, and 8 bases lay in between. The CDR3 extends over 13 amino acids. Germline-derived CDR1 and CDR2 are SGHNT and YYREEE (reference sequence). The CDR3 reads CASSLGGRYEQYF. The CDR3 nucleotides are TGTGCCAGCAGCTTGGGGGGGCGATACGAGCAGTACTTC.

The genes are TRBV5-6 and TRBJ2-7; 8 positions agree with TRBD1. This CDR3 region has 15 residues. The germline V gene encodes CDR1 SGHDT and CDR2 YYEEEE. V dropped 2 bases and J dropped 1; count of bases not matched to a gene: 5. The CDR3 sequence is CASSLGQGASYEQYF. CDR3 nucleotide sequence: TGTGCCAGCAGCTTAGGACAGGGAGCATCCTACGAGCAGTACTTC.

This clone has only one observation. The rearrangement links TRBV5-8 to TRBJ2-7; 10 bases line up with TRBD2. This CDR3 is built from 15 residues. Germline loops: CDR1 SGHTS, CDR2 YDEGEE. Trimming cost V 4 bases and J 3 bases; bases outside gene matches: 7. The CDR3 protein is CASSGTGTSDYEQYF. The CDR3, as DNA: TGTGCCAGCAGCGGGACCGGGACTAGCGACTACGAGCAGTACTTC. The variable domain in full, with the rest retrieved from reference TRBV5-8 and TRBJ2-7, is EAGVTQSPTHLIKTRGQQATLRCSPISGHTSVYWYQQALGLGLQFLLWYDEGEERNRGNFPPRFSGRQFPNYSSELNVNALELEDSALYLCASSGTGTSDYEQYFGPGTRLTVT.

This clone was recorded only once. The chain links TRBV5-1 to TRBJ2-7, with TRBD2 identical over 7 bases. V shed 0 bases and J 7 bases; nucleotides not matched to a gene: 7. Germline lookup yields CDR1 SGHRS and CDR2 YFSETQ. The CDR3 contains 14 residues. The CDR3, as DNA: TGCGCCAGCAGCTTGGTCAGTACCGGGGGGGAGCAGTACTTC. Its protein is CASSLVSTGGEQYF.

This CDR3 reads CASSQGLAVNEQFF. CDR3 DNA: TGTGCCAGCAGCCAAGGACTAGCCGTCAATGAGCAGTTCTTC. The chain has TRBV13 and TRBJ2-1; 8 bases fit TRBD2. Per germline, CDR1 PRHDT and CDR2 FYEKMQ (reference sequence). The CDR3 is 14 residues long. The V segment lost 5 bases and the J segment 6 bases; nucleotides outside the gene matches: 6.

The CDR3 DNA is TGTGCCAGTACCCCGGGACAGGCATCCTACGAGCAGTACTTC. It yields the protein CASTPGQASYEQYF. V is TRBV19 and J is TRBJ2-7; 8 bases map to TRBD1. CDR1 and CDR2 from the germline V gene are LNHDA and SQIVND (reference sequence). The CDR3 consists of 14 residues. With V trimmed by 7 bases and J by 1 base, 6 bases remained unmatched.

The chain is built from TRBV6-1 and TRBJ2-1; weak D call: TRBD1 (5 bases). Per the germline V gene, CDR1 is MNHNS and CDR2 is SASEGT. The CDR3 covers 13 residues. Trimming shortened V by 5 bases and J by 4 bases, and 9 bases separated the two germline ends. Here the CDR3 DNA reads TGTGCCAGCAGTAACGACAGATACAATGAGCAGTTCTTC. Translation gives CASSNDRYNEQFF.

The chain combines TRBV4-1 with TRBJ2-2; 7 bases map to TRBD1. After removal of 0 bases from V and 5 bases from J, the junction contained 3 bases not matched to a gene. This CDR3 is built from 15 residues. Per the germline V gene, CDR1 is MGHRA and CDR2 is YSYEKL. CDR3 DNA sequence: TGCGCCAGCAGCCAAGACGGACAGGTGACCGGGGAGCTGTTTTTT. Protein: CASSQDGQVTGELFF.

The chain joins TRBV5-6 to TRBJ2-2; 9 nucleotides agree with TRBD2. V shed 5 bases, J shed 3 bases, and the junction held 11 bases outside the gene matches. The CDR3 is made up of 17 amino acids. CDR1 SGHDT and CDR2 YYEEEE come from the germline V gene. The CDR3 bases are TGTGCCAGCAGTTCCGCCAGTAGCGGGAGTTACACCGGGGAGCTGTTTTTT. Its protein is CASSSASSGSYTGELFF. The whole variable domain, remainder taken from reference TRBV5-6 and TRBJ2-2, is DAGVTQSPTHLIKTRGQQVTLRCSPKSGHDTVSWYQQALGQGPQFIFQYYEEEERQRGNFPDRFSGHQFPNYSSELNVNALLLGDSALYLCASSSASSGSYTGELFFGEGSRLTVL.

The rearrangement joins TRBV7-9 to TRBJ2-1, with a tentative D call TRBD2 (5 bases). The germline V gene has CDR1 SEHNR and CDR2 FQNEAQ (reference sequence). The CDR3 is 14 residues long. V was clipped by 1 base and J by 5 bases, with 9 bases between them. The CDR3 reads CASSLVQRNNEQFF. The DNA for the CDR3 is TGTGCCAGCAGCTTAGTACAGCGGAACAATGAGCAGTTCTTC.

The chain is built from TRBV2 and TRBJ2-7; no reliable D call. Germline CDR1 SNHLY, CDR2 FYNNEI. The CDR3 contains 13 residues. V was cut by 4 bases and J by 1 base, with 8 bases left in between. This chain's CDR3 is CASSGSTSYEQYF. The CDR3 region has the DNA TGTGCCAGCAGTGGATCCACGTCCTACGAGCAGTACTTC.

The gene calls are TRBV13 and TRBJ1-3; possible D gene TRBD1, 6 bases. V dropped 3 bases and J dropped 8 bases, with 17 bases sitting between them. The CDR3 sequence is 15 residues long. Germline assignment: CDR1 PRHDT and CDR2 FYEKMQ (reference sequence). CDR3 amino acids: CASSLGAAGLDTIYF. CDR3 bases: TGTGCCAGCAGCTTGGGGGCGGCAGGGTTGGACACCATATATTTT.

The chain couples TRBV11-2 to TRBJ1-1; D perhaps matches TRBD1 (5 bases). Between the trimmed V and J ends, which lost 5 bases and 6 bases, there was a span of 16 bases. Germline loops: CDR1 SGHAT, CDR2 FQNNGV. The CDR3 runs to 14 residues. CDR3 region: CASSGGVGRSEAFF. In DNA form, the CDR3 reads TGTGCCAGCAGCGGAGGGGTGGGGAGATCTGAAGCTTTCTTT. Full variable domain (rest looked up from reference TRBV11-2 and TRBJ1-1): EAGVAQSPRYKIIEKRQSVAFWCNPISGHATLYWYQQILGQGPKLLIQFQNNGVVDDSQLPKDRFSAERLKGVDSTLKIQPAKLEDSAVYLCASSGGVGRSEAFFGQGTRLTVV.

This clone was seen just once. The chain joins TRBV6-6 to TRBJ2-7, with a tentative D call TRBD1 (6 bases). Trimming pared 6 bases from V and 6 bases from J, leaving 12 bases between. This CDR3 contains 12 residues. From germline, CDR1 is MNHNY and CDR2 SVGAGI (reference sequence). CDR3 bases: TGTGCCAGCAGGTCACGGACAGTCGAGCAGTACTTC. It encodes CASRSRTVEQYF.

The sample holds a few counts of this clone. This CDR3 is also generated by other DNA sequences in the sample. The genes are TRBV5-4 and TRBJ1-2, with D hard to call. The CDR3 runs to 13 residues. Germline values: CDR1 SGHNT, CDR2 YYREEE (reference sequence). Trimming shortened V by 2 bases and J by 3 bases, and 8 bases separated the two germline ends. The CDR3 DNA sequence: TGTGCCAGCAGCTTCGAGACCGACTATGGCTACACCTTC. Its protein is CASSFETDYGYTF.

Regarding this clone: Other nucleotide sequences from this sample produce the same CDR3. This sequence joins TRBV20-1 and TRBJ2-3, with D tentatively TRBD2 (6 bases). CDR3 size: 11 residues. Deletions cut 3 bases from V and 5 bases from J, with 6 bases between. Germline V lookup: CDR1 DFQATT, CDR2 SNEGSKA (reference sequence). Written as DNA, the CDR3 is TGCAGTGCTAGGGAGGGAGATACGCAGTATTTT. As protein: CSAREGDTQYF.